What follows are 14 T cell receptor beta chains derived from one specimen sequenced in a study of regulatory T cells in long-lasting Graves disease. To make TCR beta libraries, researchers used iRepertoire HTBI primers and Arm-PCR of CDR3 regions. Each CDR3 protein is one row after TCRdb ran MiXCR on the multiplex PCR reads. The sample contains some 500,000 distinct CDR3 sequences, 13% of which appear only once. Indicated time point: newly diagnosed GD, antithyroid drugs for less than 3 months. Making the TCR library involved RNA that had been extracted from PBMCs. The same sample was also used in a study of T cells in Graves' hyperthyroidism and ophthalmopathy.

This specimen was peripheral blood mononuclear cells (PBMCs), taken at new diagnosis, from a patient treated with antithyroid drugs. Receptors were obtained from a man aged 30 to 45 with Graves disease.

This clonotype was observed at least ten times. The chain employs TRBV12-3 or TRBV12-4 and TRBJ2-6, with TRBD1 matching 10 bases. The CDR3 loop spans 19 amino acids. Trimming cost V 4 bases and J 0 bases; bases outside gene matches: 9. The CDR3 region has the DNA TGTGCCAGCAGTTCCAGACGACAGGGGGCTCTCTCTGGGGCCAACGTCCTGACTTTC. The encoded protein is CASSSRRQGALSGANVLTF.

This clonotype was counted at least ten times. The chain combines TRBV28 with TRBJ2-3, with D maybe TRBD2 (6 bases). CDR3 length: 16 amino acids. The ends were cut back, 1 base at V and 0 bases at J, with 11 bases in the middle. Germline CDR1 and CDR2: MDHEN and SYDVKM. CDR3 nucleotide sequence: TGTGCCAGCAGTTTATCGGGAGCCGGGAGCACAGATACGCAGTATTTT. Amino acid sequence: CASSLSGAGSTDTQYF. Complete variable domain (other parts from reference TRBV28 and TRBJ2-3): DVKVTQSSRYLVKRTGEKVFLECVQDMDHENMFWYRQDPGLGLRLIYFSYDVKMKEKGDIPEGYSVSREKKERFSLILESASTNQTSMYLCASSLSGAGSTDTQYFGPGTRLTVL.

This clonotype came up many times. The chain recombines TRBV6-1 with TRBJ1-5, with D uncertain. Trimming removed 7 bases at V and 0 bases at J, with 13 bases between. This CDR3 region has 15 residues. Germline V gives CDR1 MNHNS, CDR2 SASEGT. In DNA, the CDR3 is TGTGCCAGCAAAACCCGGACGTATAGCAATCAGCCCCAGCATTTT. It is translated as CASKTRTYSNQPQHF.

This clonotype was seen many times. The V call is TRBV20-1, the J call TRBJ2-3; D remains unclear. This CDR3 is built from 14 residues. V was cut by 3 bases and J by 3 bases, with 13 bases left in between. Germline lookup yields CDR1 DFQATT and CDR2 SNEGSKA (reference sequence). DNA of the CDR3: TGCAGTGCTAGGGGTAGTGATAGGACAGATACGCAGTATTTT. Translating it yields CSARGSDRTDTQYF.

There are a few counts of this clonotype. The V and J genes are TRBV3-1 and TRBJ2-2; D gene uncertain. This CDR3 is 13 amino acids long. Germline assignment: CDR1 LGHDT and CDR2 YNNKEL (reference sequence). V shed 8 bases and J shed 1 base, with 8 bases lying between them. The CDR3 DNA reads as TGTGCCAGCGGCGGAAAGAACACCGGGGAGCTGTTTTTT. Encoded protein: CASGGKNTGELFF.

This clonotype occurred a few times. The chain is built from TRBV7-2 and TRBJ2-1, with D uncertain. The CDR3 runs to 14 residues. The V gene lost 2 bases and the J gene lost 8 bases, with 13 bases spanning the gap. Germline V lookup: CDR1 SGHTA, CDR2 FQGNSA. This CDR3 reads CASSLTATPHEQFF. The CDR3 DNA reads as TGTGCCAGCAGCTTAACAGCGACACCCCATGAGCAGTTCTTC.

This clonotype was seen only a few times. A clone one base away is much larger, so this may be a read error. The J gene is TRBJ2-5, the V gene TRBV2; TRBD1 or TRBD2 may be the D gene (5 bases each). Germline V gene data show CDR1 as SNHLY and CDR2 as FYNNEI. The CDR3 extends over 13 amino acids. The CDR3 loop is CVSRESGYGTQYF. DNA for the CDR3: TGTGTCAGCAGGGAAAGCGGCTACGGGACCCAGTACTTC.

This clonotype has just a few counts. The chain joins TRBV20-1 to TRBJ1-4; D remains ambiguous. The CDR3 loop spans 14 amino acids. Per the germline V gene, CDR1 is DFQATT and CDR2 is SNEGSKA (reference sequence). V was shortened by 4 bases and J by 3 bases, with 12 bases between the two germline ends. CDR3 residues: CSATPRAANEKLFF. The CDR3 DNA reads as TGCAGTGCTACCCCCCGGGCGGCTAATGAAAAACTGTTTTTT.

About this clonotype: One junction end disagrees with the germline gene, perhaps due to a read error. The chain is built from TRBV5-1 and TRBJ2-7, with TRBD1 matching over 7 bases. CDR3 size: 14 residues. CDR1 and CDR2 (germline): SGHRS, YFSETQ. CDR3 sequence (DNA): TGTGCCAGCAGCGTAGCCACAGGGGACTACGAGCAGTACTTC. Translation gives CASSVATGDYEQYF.

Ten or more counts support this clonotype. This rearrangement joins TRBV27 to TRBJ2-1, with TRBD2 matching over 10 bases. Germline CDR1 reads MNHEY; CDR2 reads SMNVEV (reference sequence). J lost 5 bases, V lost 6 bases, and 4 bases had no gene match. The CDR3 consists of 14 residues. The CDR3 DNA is TGTGCCAGCAGGCATAGCGGGAGGAACAATGAGCAGTTCTTC. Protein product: CASRHSGRNNEQFF.

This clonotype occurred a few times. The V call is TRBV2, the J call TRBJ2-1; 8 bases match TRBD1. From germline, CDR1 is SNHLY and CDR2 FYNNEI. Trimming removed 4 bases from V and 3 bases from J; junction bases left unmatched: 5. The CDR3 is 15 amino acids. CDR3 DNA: TGTGCCAGCAGTGGACCGGGACAGGTCTACAATGAGCAGTTCTTC. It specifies CASSGPGQVYNEQFF. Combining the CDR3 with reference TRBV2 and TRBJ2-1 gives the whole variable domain EPEVTQTPSHQVTQMGQEVILRCVPISNHLYFYWYRQILGQKVEFLVSFYNNEISEKSEIFDDQFSVERPDGSNFTLKIRSTKLEDSAMYFCASSGPGQVYNEQFFGPGTRLTVL.

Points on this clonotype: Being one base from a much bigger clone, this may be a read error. Here the CDR3 reads CSARDAGVQYF. The CDR3, as DNA: TGCAGCGCCCGAGACGCGGGGGTCCAGTATTTT. The chain joins TRBV29-1 to TRBJ1-5, with TRBD2 matching over 7 bases. The J call may be faulty, since TRBJ2-3 better matches the DNA end. The germline gives CDR1 SQVTM, CDR2 ANQGSEA. The CDR3 is made up of 11 amino acids.

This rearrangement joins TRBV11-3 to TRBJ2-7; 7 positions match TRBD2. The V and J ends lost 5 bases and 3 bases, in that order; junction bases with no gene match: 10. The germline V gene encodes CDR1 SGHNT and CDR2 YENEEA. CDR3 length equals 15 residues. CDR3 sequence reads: CASSQGAGINYEQYF. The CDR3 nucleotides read TGTGCCAGCAGCCAGGGAGCGGGAATCAACTACGAGCAGTACTTC.

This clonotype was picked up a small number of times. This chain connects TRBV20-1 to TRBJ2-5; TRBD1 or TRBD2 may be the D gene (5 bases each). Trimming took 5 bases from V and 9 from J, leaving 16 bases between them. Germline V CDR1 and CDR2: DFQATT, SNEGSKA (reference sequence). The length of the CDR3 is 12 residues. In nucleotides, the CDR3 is TGCAGTGCTTCGGAAGGGGAACTAGCCCAGTACTTC. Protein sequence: CSASEGELAQYF.